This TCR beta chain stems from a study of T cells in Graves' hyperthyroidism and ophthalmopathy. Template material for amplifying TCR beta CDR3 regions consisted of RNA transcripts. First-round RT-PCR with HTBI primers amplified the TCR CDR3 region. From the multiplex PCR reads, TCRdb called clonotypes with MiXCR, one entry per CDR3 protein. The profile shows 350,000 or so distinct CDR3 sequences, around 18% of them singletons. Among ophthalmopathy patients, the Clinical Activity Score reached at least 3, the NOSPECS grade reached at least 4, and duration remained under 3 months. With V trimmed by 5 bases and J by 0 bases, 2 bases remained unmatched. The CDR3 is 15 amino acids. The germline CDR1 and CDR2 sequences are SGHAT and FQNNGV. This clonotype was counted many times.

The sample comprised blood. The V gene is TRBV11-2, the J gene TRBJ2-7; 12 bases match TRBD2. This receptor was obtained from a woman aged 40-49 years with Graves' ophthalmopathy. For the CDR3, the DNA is TGTGCCAGCAGCGCACTAGCGGGAGGCTCCTACGAGCAGTACTTC. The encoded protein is CASSALAGGSYEQYF. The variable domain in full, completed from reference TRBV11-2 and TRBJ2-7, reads EAGVAQSPRYKIIEKRQSVAFWCNPISGHATLYWYQQILGQGPKLLIQFQNNGVVDDSQLPKDRFSAERLKGVDSTLKIQPAKLEDSAVYLCASSALAGGSYEQYFGPGTRLTVT.